This T cell receptor (beta chain) was identified during a study of cytomegalovirus exposure and HLA in healthy donors. As for the study in general: About 85 million unique TCR sequences came from HLA-typed donors in an early release.

The CDR3 has 15 residues. Trimming pared 3 bases from V and 3 bases from J, leaving 10 bases between. Germline V gives CDR1 SGDLS, CDR2 YYNGEE. Regarding this clone: Its target is not known.

Study-level points and caveats: Clonal expansion, a later analysis showed, was greater in HLA-associated TCR beta chains than in equally common others. There were some public TCRs occurring in many donors, but most TCR sequences were rare.

Primers included in the PCR were 60 Vbeta and 13 Jbeta primers. Produced via immunoSEQ multiplex PCR; TCRdb's table is partial and in-frame only. The sample gives more than 140,000 clones, almost 80% of which show up once; roughly 0.69% is in the top ten. Sequencing was performed on PBMCs. V is TRBV9 and J is TRBJ2-6; the D gene is possibly TRBD1 (6 bases). This clonotype originated in a male donor in good health and CMV-seronegative. CDR3 in amino acids: CASSALGGGANVLTF. The CDR3 region has the DNA TGTGCCAGCAGCGCCCTAGGGGGTGGGGCCAACGTCCTGACTTTC.